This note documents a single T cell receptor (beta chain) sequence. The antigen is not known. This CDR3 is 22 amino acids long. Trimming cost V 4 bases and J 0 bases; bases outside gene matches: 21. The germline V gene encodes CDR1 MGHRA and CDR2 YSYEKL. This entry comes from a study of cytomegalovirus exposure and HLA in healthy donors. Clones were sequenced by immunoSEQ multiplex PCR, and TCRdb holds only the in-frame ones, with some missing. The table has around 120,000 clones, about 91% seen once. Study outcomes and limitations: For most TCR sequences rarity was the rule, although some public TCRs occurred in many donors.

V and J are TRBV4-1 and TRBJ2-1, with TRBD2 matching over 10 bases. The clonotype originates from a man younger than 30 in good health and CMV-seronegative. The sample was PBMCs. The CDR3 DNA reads TGCGCCAGCAGCCCGATAGGGGGCACTAGCGGGAATCCCGGAGGCTCCTACAATGAGCAGTTCTTC. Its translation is CASSPIGGTSGNPGGSYNEQFF.